The rows below give T cell receptor beta chains drawn from one sample of a study of blood T cell repertoires in COVID-19. Data came from immunoSEQ multiplex PCR; TCRdb stores just in-frame clones and leaves some out. This table has 150,000 to 200,000 clones, about four fifths appearing once. The sample was peripheral blood. These receptors were taken from a man aged 55 to 70 with active or convalescent COVID-19. The CDR3 runs from the conserved cysteine through the conserved F or W. The order of the fields is D gene, V gene, CDR3 protein. The D gene is left open where the match is weak.

- TRBV5-5 CASSRLDSPLNQPQHF
- TRBV5-1 CASSWTVNTEAFF
- TRBV6-1 CASSEGGPPPYEQYF
TRBD2 TRBV7-9 CASSLRTSVYNEQFF
- TRBV6-4 CASSVRASTEAFF
TRBD1 TRBV3-1/TRBV3-2 CASSPGTGGGEQYF
- TRBV7-2 CASSLEAGEQFF
- TRBV18 CASSPSQYNSPLHF
TRBD1 TRBV19 CASSTGRGTDTQYF
TRBD2 TRBV24-1 CATSESGGAGETQYF
- TRBV4-1 CASSQGREDFNQKLFF
- TRBV9 CASSALGGATEAFF
- TRBV21-1 CASRTSGRGNTGELFF
- TRBV2 CASSEGDRRPYEQYF
TRBD1 TRBV19 CASTISRTGSYGYTF
- TRBV4-1 CASSQGSAGPPYNEQFF
- TRBV10-1 CASRSAPGGELFF
- TRBV5-1 CASSPQGPPDTQYF
- TRBV28 CASSPEQGYEQYF
- TRBV10-3 CAISESGLGYTF
TRBD1 TRBV28 CASSRDRGNQPQHF
TRBD1 TRBV10-3 CAISPGQAGDEQYF
- TRBV5-1 CASSFQAGSGANVLTF
- TRBV5-1 CASSFDSYTGELFF
TRBD1 TRBV19 CASSIGQGETEAFF
TRBD2 TRBV5-1 CASVGLGSYNEQFF
TRBD2 TRBV2 CASSVETSDEQYF
TRBD1 TRBV4-1 CASSHGQGVAGYTF
TRBD2 TRBV18 CASSPLVAGSTGELFF
- TRBV13 CASSLSSSGSEQYF
- TRBV6-5 CASGRTKQFF
- TRBV7-3 CASSPYQGGTDTQYF
TRBD2 TRBV7-2 CASRSKRGGADEQYF
TRBD2 TRBV5-1 CASSLQLAGTNTGELFF
- TRBV3-1/TRBV3-2 CASNRAGSNTDTQYF
TRBD1 TRBV28 CASSPGTVYNEQFF
TRBD2 TRBV5-1 CASSPLAGTTYEQYF
TRBD2 TRBV3-1/TRBV3-2 CASSQEGSGSYNEQFF
TRBD2 TRBV10-2 CASTGTSASYEQYF
TRBD1 TRBV15 CATSRDTGGSGELFF
- TRBV4-1 CASSQDYGGTASRTQYF
- TRBV19 CASSRDKDPRNEQFF
TRBD1 TRBV28 CASGLGQMNTEAFF
- TRBV28 CASRGTDTQYF
TRBD1 TRBV20-1 CSTPQGEGYTF
- TRBV7-2 CASSRDSYNEQFF
- TRBV11-3 CASSLRFTDTQYF
- TRBV19 CASSIQGSVSYGYTF
TRBD1 TRBV6-6 CASRSPRGRREETQYF
- TRBV2 CASMMDRMYEQYF
TRBD1 TRBV7-2 CASSLRQGLGANEKLFF
- TRBV2 CASRWGVSTDTQYF
TRBD2 TRBV5-1 CASSSPSGGTQETQYF